The 27 T cell receptor beta chains in this list originate from one sample, sequenced in a study of CD4+ T cells in melanoma. Clones were read by immunoSEQ multiplex PCR, and TCRdb kept only the in-frame ones, dropping some. The sample has 50,000 to 60,000 clones; nearly 70% are singletons. Sequenced: tumor tissue. Every receptor here comes from a human donor with melanoma.

J is TRBJ2-7 and V is TRBV7-2; D is unresolved. CDR3 size: 11 residues. Trimming took off 5 bases at V and 3 bases at J, with 5 bases between the two ends. Germline CDR1 is SGHTA and CDR2 is FQGNSA. CDR3 DNA sequence: TGTGCCAGCAGCCGCTACTACGAGCAGTACTTC. It specifies CASSRYYEQYF.

The J gene is TRBJ1-1, the V gene TRBV19; D uncertain. This CDR3 is built from 14 residues. Germline CDR1 LNHDA, CDR2 SQIVND (reference sequence). V gave up 6 bases and J gave up 1 base, with 12 bases separating them. The CDR3 nucleotides read TGTGCCAGTAGCCTATGGAAATCGAACACTGAAGCTTTCTTT. Its protein product is CASSLWKSNTEAFF.

The CDR3: CASSFGGRGTEAFF. The DNA for the CDR3 is TGTGCCAGCAGCTTCGGGGGTCGCGGCACTGAAGCTTTCTTT. This chain links TRBV7-3 with TRBJ1-1; a possible D gene is TRBD1 (5 bases). Trimming took 3 bases from V and 4 from J, leaving 12 bases between them. Looked up from germline, CDR1 is SGHTA and CDR2 is FQGTGA. This CDR3 spans 14 amino acids.

The rearrangement joins TRBV5-1 to TRBJ2-5; TRBD1 matches 7 bases. The assigned J gene may be wrong: the sequence end matches TRBJ2-7 better. This CDR3 is 16 amino acids long. Germline lookup yields CDR1 SGHRS and CDR2 YFSETQ. The CDR3 sequence is CASSPSTGTAAYEQYF. The CDR3 bases are TGCGCCAGCAGCCCCTCAACCGGGACAGCCGCCTACGAGCAGTACTTC.

The gene calls are TRBV5-1 and TRBJ2-1; 12 bases agree with TRBD1. There are 18 residues in the CDR3. CDR1 and CDR2 from the germline V gene are SGHRS and YFSETQ. J lost 0 bases, V lost 3 bases, and 7 bases had no gene match. The CDR3 nucleotides are TGCGCCAGCAGCTGGATGGGACAGGGGGCGAGCTCCTACAATGAGCAGTTCTTC. Its protein product is CASSWMGQGASSYNEQFF. The whole variable domain, filled in from reference TRBV5-1 and TRBJ2-1, reads KAGVTQTPRYLIKTRGQQVTLSCSPISGHRSVSWYQQTPGQGLQFLFEYFSETQRNKGNFPGRFSGRQFSNSRSEMNVSTLELGDSALYLCASSWMGQGASSYNEQFFGPGTRLTVL.

This clone was picked up many times. The chain employs TRBV2 and TRBJ2-2; D might be TRBD1 or TRBD2, each matching 6 bases. This CDR3 region has 16 residues. The V and J ends lost 0 bases and 6 bases respectively, with 14 bases between them. Germline lookup yields CDR1 SNHLY and CDR2 FYNNEI. The CDR3: CASSEAQQGGAGELFF. The DNA for the CDR3 is TGTGCCAGCAGTGAAGCGCAACAGGGAGGCGCCGGGGAGCTGTTTTTT.

The CDR3 protein is CASSSRVAGERTDTQYF. The CDR3 bases are TGTGCCAGCAGTAGTCGAGTAGCGGGGGAACGGACAGATACGCAGTATTTT. The chain combines TRBV27 with TRBJ2-3; 9 bases are a match to TRBD2. This CDR3 region has 17 residues. After removal of 5 bases from V and 3 bases from J, the junction contained 12 bases not matched to a gene. CDR1 and CDR2 from the germline V gene are MNHEY and SMNVEV (reference sequence).

The rearrangement uses TRBV19 and TRBJ1-5; D not resolved. The V end lost 5 bases, the J end lost 3 bases, and 11 bases lay between the germline ends. CDR3 size: 14 residues. Per germline, CDR1 LNHDA and CDR2 SQIVND (reference sequence). CDR3 in DNA: TGTGCCAGTAGTCAAGGGAGTTACAATCAGCCCCAGCATTTT. It encodes CASSQGSYNQPQHF.

The CDR3 is CAWSVGGGTQETQYF. CDR3 nucleotide sequence: TGTGCCTGGAGTGTCGGCGGGGGGACTCAAGAGACCCAGTACTTC. V gene TRBV30 combines with J gene TRBJ2-5, with 8 positions matching TRBD2. This CDR3 is 15 amino acids long. CDR1 is GTSNPN, CDR2 SVGIG, per germline (reference sequence). The J segment lost 2 bases and the V segment lost 0 bases, leaving 5 bases of the junction unmatched.

The rearrangement links TRBV19 to TRBJ2-5; tentatively, D is TRBD2 (5 bases). Trimming removed 5 bases at V and 7 bases at J, with 14 bases between. Germline V CDR1 and CDR2: LNHDA, SQIVND (reference sequence). The CDR3 runs 13 residues. CDR3 nucleotides: TGTGCCAGTAGTTATCTGGGCCGGGGGACCCAGTACTTC. Amino acid sequence: CASSYLGRGTQYF.

This clone was observed many times. The rearrangement joins TRBV4-1 to TRBJ2-2; a possible D gene is TRBD1 (6 bases). The CDR3 sequence is 16 residues long. Trimming pared 3 bases from V and 7 bases from J, leaving 18 bases between. Per the germline V gene, CDR1 is MGHRA and CDR2 is YSYEKL. The CDR3 DNA follows: TGCGCCAGCAGCCACCCTGACAGGTCGAGGGGCGGGGAGCTGTTTTTT. Translating gives CASSHPDRSRGGELFF.

This clone was counted once. The J gene is TRBJ1-1, the V gene TRBV11-2; no clear D gene. The ends were cut back, 4 bases at V and 10 bases at J, with 16 bases in the middle. The germline CDR1 and CDR2 sequences are SGHAT and FQNNGV. The CDR3 consists of 13 residues. The CDR3 DNA is TGTGCCAGCAGCTCCCTCGTTAGGGCGGGAGCTTTCTTT. Translated: CASSSLVRAGAFF.

In this sample, this clone turned up a few times. The genes are TRBV7-9 and TRBJ1-1; a weak D match, TRBD1 (5 bases). V lost 5 bases and J lost 1, with 17 bases in between. The CDR3 totals 16 residues. Germline V lookup: CDR1 SEHNR, CDR2 FQNEAQ (reference sequence). CDR3 sequence (DNA): TGTGCCAGCAGCCCAAGAGGTCGGGGGAAGAACACTGAAGCTTTCTTT. As protein: CASSPRGRGKNTEAFF.

The V call is TRBV7-9, the J call TRBJ1-1; D uncertain. In germline, CDR1 is SEHNR, CDR2 FQNEAQ (reference sequence). The CDR3 spans 13 residues. Deletions cut 4 bases from V and 7 bases from J, with 13 bases between. CDR3 loop: CASSSTGRVEAFF. The CDR3 coding sequence is TGTGCCAGCAGCTCCACTGGCCGGGTTGAAGCTTTCTTT. The variable domain in full, with the rest retrieved from reference TRBV7-9 and TRBJ1-1, is DTGVSQNPRHKITKRGQNVTFRCDPISEHNRLYWYRQTLGQGPEFLTYFQNEAQLEKSRLLSDRFSAERPKGSFSTLEIQRTEQGDSAMYLCASSSTGRVEAFFGQGTRLTVV.

The V call is TRBV5-8, the J call TRBJ1-4, with D unresolved. The CDR3 is 14 amino acids. Germline assignment: CDR1 SGHTS and CDR2 YDEGEE. Deletions cut 4 bases from V and 7 bases from J, with 14 bases between. The chain's CDR3 is CASSPYPYTEKLFF. The CDR3 bases are TGTGCCAGCAGCCCCTACCCCTACACTGAAAAACTGTTTTTT.

The chain couples TRBV7-6 to TRBJ2-7; the D call may be TRBD1 or TRBD2 (7 bases each). Deletions cut 6 bases from V and 4 bases from J, with 16 bases between. This CDR3 is built from 14 residues. The germline gives CDR1 SGHVS, CDR2 FNYEAQ. The CDR3 DNA sequence: TGTGCCAGCAGTTGGGACCAGGGGGGGTACGAGCAGTACTTC. It is translated as CASSWDQGGYEQYF.

This clone has only a few counts. The chain uses TRBV10-2 and TRBJ2-3; the match to TRBD2 covers 13 bases. Germline trimming cut 6 bases from V and 8 bases from J; bases unmatched to any gene: 11. Germline V CDR1 and CDR2: WSHSY, SAAADI. This CDR3 is built from 16 residues. CDR3 sequence: CASRTSGGAEAGTQYF. The CDR3 DNA is TGCGCCAGCAGAACTAGCGGGGGGGCCGAGGCGGGTACGCAGTATTTT.

The rearrangement uses TRBV5-4 and TRBJ2-7; D is possibly TRBD1 or TRBD2 (6 bases each). Germline V gene data show CDR1 as SGHNT and CDR2 as YYREEE (reference sequence). There are 15 residues in the CDR3. V gave up 0 bases and J gave up 2 bases, with 12 bases separating them. CDR3 protein: CASSLGGAEPYEQYF. In DNA, the CDR3 is TGTGCCAGCAGCTTGGGGGGGGCCGAGCCCTACGAGCAGTACTTC.

Comment on this clone: One junction end does not reproduce the germline sequence, and a read error may be involved. V and J are TRBV5-6 and TRBJ1-4; D perhaps matches TRBD1 (6 bases). The CDR3 is 12 residues long. Germline V gene sequence: CDR1 SGHDT, CDR2 YYEEEE. Here the CDR3 DNA reads TGTGCCGGCAGCTGGGGGGGCGAAAAACTGTTTTTT. Translating it yields CAGSWGGEKLFF.

This chain links TRBV18 with TRBJ1-1, with 7 bases matching TRBD1. With V trimmed by 5 bases and J by 2 bases, 5 bases remained unmatched. The CDR3 has 14 amino acids. Germline CDR1 reads KGHSH; CDR2 reads LQKENI. The CDR3 nucleotides are TGTGCCAGCTCATCGGGACAGATTAACACTGAAGCTTTCTTT. Translated: CASSSGQINTEAFF.

This clone occurred a few times. The gene calls are TRBV30 and TRBJ1-2; 11 nucleotides agree with TRBD1. The CDR3 contains 14 residues. CDR1 GTSNPN and CDR2 SVGIG come from the germline V gene (reference sequence). V was clipped by 3 bases and J by 4 bases; unmatched bases: 4. The CDR3 sequence is CAWRAGTGGYGYTF. CDR3 DNA: TGTGCCTGGAGGGCCGGGACAGGGGGCTATGGCTACACCTTC.

This clone was counted at least ten times. The chain links TRBV27 to TRBJ2-7; D may be TRBD2 (5 bases). The CDR3 runs 14 residues. Trimming left V 0 bases short and J 1 base short, with 7 bases between. CDR1 is MNHEY, CDR2 SMNVEV, per germline (reference sequence). CDR3 protein: CASSLSGVSYEQYF. The CDR3 region has the DNA TGTGCCAGCAGTTTATCCGGGGTATCCTACGAGCAGTACTTC.

CDR3 amino acids: CASSPRLAGEEQFF. CDR3 bases: TGTGCCAGCAGCCCCAGACTAGCGGGGGAAGAGCAGTTCTTC. V usage is TRBV9 and J usage is TRBJ2-1; 12 positions agree with TRBD2. With 4 bases clipped from V and 10 bases from J, the junction kept 6 bases outside the gene matches. The CDR3 runs 14 residues. Looked up from germline, CDR1 is SGDLS and CDR2 is YYNGEE.

This clone was seen only a few times. The rearrangement uses TRBV19 and TRBJ2-5, with 7 bases matching TRBD1. Germline V gene sequence: CDR1 LNHDA, CDR2 SQIVND (reference sequence). Losses at the gene ends were 9 bases for V and 2 bases for J; bases not matched to a gene: 3. This CDR3 has 12 amino acids. CDR3 DNA: TGTGCCAGCAGGGACAGACAAGAGACCCAGTACTTC. Its translation is CASRDRQETQYF. Full variable domain (outside the CDR3, taken from reference TRBV19 and TRBJ2-5): DGGITQSPKYLFRKEGQNVTLSCEQNLNHDAMYWYRQDPGQGLRLIYYSQIVNDFQKGDIAEGYSVSREKKESFPLTVTSAQKNPTAFYLCASRDRQETQYFGPGTRLLVL.

This clone was found many times. The chain joins TRBV30 to TRBJ2-7; D gene uncertain. V was shortened by 4 bases and J by 0 bases, with 4 bases between the two germline ends. CDR1 GTSNPN and CDR2 SVGIG come from the germline V gene (reference sequence). This CDR3 is built from 11 residues. CDR3 region: CAWTTSYEQYF. As DNA, the CDR3 is TGTGCCTGGACGACCTCCTACGAGCAGTACTTC.

This clone was picked up one time. The rearrangement joins TRBV28 to TRBJ2-1, with D perhaps matching TRBD1 (6 bases). The CDR3 is 13 amino acids. Germline lookup yields CDR1 MDHEN and CDR2 SYDVKM. The V and J ends lost 7 bases and 13 bases respectively, with 20 bases between them. This CDR3 is CASTLTAARGQFF. The CDR3 DNA follows: TGTGCCAGCACCCTTACGGCAGCCAGGGGACAGTTCTTC.

This clone was detected only a few times. The V gene is TRBV28, the J gene TRBJ1-3; 7 bases line up with TRBD1. Per the germline V gene, CDR1 is MDHEN and CDR2 is SYDVKM. J gave up 2 bases and V 6 bases, and 1 base lay outside the gene matches. This CDR3 is 13 amino acids long. The CDR3 nucleotides are TGTGCCAGCAGGAGGGGGCCTGGAAACACCATATATTTT. Translation gives CASRRGPGNTIYF.